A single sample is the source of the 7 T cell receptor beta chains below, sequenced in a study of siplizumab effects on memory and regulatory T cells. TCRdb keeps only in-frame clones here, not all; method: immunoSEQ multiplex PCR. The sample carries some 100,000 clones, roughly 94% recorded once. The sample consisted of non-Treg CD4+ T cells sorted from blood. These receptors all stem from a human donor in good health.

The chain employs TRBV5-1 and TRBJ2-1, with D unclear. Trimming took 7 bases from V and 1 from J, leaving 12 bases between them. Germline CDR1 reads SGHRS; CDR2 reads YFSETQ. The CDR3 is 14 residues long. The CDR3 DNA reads TGCGCCAGCCGCGAACGGTTTTCCTACAATGAGCAGTTCTTC. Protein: CASRERFSYNEQFF.

As DNA, the CDR3 is TGTGCCAGCAGCCCGCATACAGTGAACTATGGCTACACCTTC. Encoded protein: CASSPHTVNYGYTF. This sequence joins TRBV7-9 and TRBJ1-2, with D unclear. Between the trimmed V and J ends, which lost 5 bases and 2 bases, there was a span of 12 bases. The CDR3 loop spans 14 amino acids. The germline V gene has CDR1 SEHNR and CDR2 FQNEAQ (reference sequence).

The CDR3 spells CASSLFYTARRGQETQYF. The CDR3, as DNA: TGCGCCAGCAGCTTGTTCTATACGGCGCGGAGGGGCCAAGAGACCCAGTACTTC. This chain uses TRBV5-1 with TRBJ2-5; TRBD2 is a possible D gene (6 bases). V gave up 1 base and J gave up 1 base, with 20 bases separating them. Germline values: CDR1 SGHRS, CDR2 YFSETQ. The CDR3 covers 18 residues.

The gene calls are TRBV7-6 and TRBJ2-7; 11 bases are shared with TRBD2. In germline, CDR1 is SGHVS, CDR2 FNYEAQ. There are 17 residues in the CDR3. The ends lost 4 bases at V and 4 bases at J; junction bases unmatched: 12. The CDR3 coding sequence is TGTGCCAGCAGCTCCGCCCAGTGGCTAGCGGGAGGTTACGAGCAGTACTTC. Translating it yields CASSSAQWLAGGYEQYF.

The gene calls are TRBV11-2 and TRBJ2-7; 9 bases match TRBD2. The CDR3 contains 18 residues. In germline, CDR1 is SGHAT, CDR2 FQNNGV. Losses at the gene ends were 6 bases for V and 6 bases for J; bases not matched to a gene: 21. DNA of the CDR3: TGTGCCAGCAGGAGCTTAATAGCGGGAGATGTACGAAAGAGCGAGCAGTACTTC. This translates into CASRSLIAGDVRKSEQYF.

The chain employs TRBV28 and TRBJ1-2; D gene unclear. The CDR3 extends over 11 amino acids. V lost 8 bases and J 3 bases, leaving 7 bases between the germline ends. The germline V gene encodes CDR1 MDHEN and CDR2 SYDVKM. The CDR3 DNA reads TGTGCCAGCGGCGGCGACTATGGCTACACCTTC. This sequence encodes CASGGDYGYTF.

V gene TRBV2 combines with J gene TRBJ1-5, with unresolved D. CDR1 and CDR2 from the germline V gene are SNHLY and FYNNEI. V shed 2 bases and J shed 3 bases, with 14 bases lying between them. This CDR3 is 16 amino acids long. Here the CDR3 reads CASSELIGRINQPQHF. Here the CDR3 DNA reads TGTGCCAGCAGTGAATTAATAGGACGGATCAATCAGCCCCAGCATTTT.